The rows below give T cell receptor beta chains drawn from one sample of a study of breast tumors, draining lymph nodes, adjacent tissues. TCRdb re-analysed the multiplex PCR reads in MiXCR, keeping a single row per CDR3 protein. The data show about 63,000 distinct CDR3 sequences, 57% seen once. Sequenced sample: breast tumor tissue. These receptors were obtained from a female donor with breast cancer. Some clones in this sample may be carry-over from other donors' samples. The CDR3 runs from the conserved cysteine through the conserved F or W. Fields, in order: D gene, V gene, clone size, J gene, CDR3 protein, CDR3 DNA. The D gene is left open where the match is weak. Clone size is shown for a subset of rows, as once, few, many or a class of expanded clone.

D gene: TRBD1
V gene: TRBV9
clone size: -
J gene: TRBJ2-7
CDR3 protein: CARGDRGQGYEQYF
CDR3 DNA: TGTGCTAGAGGAGATCGAGGACAGGGTTACGAGCAGTACTTC

D gene: TRBD1
V gene: TRBV25-1
clone size: -
J gene: TRBJ2-2
CDR3 protein: CASSDAGTANTGELSW
CDR3 DNA: TGTGCCAGCAGTGATGCCGGGACAGCGAACACCGGGGAGCTGTCTTGG

D gene: -
V gene: TRBV6-1
clone size: -
J gene: TRBJ1-2
CDR3 protein: CASSGDFVNYGYTF
CDR3 DNA: TGTGCCAGCAGTGGGGATTTTGTTAACTATGGCTACACCTTC

D gene: -
V gene: TRBV9
clone size: many
J gene: TRBJ2-1
CDR3 protein: CASSGRAYNEQFF
CDR3 DNA: TGTGCCAGCAGCGGCCGGGCCTACAATGAGCAGTTCTTC

D gene: -
V gene: TRBV10-3
clone size: -
J gene: TRBJ2-1
CDR3 protein: CAISESRGEGGYNEQFF
CDR3 DNA: TGTGCCATCAGTGAGTCCAGGGGAGAGGGGGGCTACAATGAGCAGTTCTTC

D gene: -
V gene: TRBV20-1
clone size: many
J gene: TRBJ2-7
CDR3 protein: CSARDWSRGDYEQYF
CDR3 DNA: TGCAGTGCTAGAGATTGGAGTAGAGGGGACTACGAGCAGTACTTC

D gene: -
V gene: TRBV7-2
clone size: many
J gene: TRBJ2-1
CDR3 protein: CASSLERSRTQFF
CDR3 DNA: TGTGCCAGCAGCTTAGAGAGGTCACGCACGCAGTTCTTC

D gene: TRBD1
V gene: TRBV5-1
clone size: once
J gene: TRBJ1-1
CDR3 protein: CASSSEQGSDAFF
CDR3 DNA: TGCGCCAGCAGTTCAGAACAGGGGAGTGATGCTTTCTTT

D gene: TRBD1
V gene: TRBV5-8
clone size: many
J gene: TRBJ2-6
CDR3 protein: CASSPGTGLVLANVLTF
CDR3 DNA: TGTGCCAGCAGTCCCGGGACAGGTTTGGTTTTGGCCAACGTCCTGACTTTC

D gene: TRBD1
V gene: TRBV12-3/TRBV12-4
clone size: -
J gene: TRBJ2-1
CDR3 protein: CASSLGHRGDYNEQFF
CDR3 DNA: TGTGCCAGCAGTCTTGGCCACAGGGGTGACTACAATGAGCAGTTCTTC

D gene: -
V gene: TRBV3-1
clone size: many
J gene: TRBJ2-3
CDR3 protein: CASRTGGADTQYF
CDR3 DNA: TGTGCCAGCCGCACAGGGGGGGCAGATACGCAGTATTTT

D gene: TRBD2
V gene: TRBV7-2
clone size: -
J gene: TRBJ2-3
CDR3 protein: CASSSYPSGESTDTQYF
CDR3 DNA: TGTGCCAGCAGCTCCTACCCTAGCGGGGAAAGCACAGATACGCAGTATTTT

D gene: -
V gene: TRBV5-8
clone size: many
J gene: TRBJ2-1
CDR3 protein: CASSLAGNNEQFF
CDR3 DNA: TGTGCCAGCAGCTTGGCTGGAAACAATGAGCAGTTCTTC

D gene: TRBD1
V gene: TRBV5-1
clone size: -
J gene: TRBJ1-4
CDR3 protein: CASSPRDRGRGNEKLFF
CDR3 DNA: TGCGCCAGCAGCCCCCGGGACAGGGGGCGCGGGAATGAAAAACTGTTTTTT

D gene: TRBD2
V gene: TRBV20-1
clone size: -
J gene: TRBJ2-3
CDR3 protein: CSARTSGRVDTQYF
CDR3 DNA: TGCAGTGCTAGAACCAGCGGGAGAGTAGATACGCAGTATTTT

D gene: TRBD1
V gene: TRBV12-3/TRBV12-4
clone size: many
J gene: TRBJ1-4
CDR3 protein: CASSFSVGGRTGRKLFF
CDR3 DNA: TGTGCCAGCAGTTTCTCGGTCGGAGGTAGGACAGGCCGAAAACTGTTTTTT

D gene: -
V gene: TRBV5-1
clone size: -
J gene: TRBJ2-1
CDR3 protein: CASSLVRTGNEQFF
CDR3 DNA: TGCGCCAGCAGCTTGGTGAGGACCGGGAATGAGCAGTTCTTC

D gene: TRBD1
V gene: TRBV6-4
clone size: many
J gene: TRBJ2-7
CDR3 protein: CASSHSSRGGQGSYEQYF
CDR3 DNA: TGTGCCAGCAGTCACTCGAGTCGGGGGGGACAGGGGAGTTACGAGCAGTACTTC

D gene: TRBD1
V gene: TRBV2
clone size: -
J gene: TRBJ1-3
CDR3 protein: CASRRQGGNTIYF
CDR3 DNA: TGTGCCAGCAGGAGACAGGGAGGAAACACCATATATTTT

D gene: TRBD2
V gene: TRBV2
clone size: -
J gene: TRBJ2-1
CDR3 protein: CASMAGLAGGCNEQFF
CDR3 DNA: TGTGCCAGCATGGCTGGGCTAGCGGGAGGATGCAATGAGCAGTTCTTC

D gene: TRBD2
V gene: TRBV9
clone size: -
J gene: TRBJ2-5
CDR3 protein: CASSGKIAGTQETQYF
CDR3 DNA: TGTGCCAGCAGCGGGAAAATAGCGGGGACACAAGAGACCCAGTACTTC

D gene: TRBD1
V gene: TRBV12-3/TRBV12-4
clone size: -
J gene: TRBJ2-7
CDR3 protein: CASSRQGAFYRYEQYF
CDR3 DNA: TGTGCCAGCAGTCGACAGGGGGCTTTCTATCGTTACGAGCAGTACTTC

D gene: TRBD1
V gene: TRBV7-9
clone size: -
J gene: TRBJ1-2
CDR3 protein: CASSSLRDRNYGYTF
CDR3 DNA: TGTGCCAGCAGCTCCCTCCGGGACAGGAACTATGGCTACACCTTC

D gene: TRBD1
V gene: TRBV13
clone size: many
J gene: TRBJ2-7
CDR3 protein: CASSSPGQGSYEQYF
CDR3 DNA: TGTGCCAGCAGCTCCCCGGGACAGGGAAGCTACGAGCAGTACTTC

D gene: -
V gene: TRBV7-2
clone size: many
J gene: TRBJ2-3
CDR3 protein: CASSPQTSTDTQYF
CDR3 DNA: TGTGCCAGCAGCCCCCAGACTAGCACAGATACGCAGTATTTT

D gene: TRBD1
V gene: TRBV5-6
clone size: -
J gene: TRBJ2-3
CDR3 protein: CASSLMGTVGSDTQYF
CDR3 DNA: TGTGCCAGCAGCTTGATGGGGACAGTCGGTTCAGATACGCAGTATTTT

D gene: TRBD2
V gene: TRBV30
clone size: many
J gene: TRBJ2-2
CDR3 protein: CAWSRLAANTGELFF
CDR3 DNA: TGTGCCTGGAGTCGGCTAGCGGCTAACACCGGGGAGCTGTTTTTT

D gene: TRBD1
V gene: TRBV24-1
clone size: -
J gene: TRBJ2-6
CDR3 protein: CASSKGQGVEDVLTF
CDR3 DNA: TGTGCCTCCTCGAAGGGACAGGGCGTTGAGGACGTCCTGACTTTC

D gene: -
V gene: TRBV2
clone size: -
J gene: TRBJ1-2
CDR3 protein: CASTRTGGHGYTF
CDR3 DNA: TGTGCCAGCACTCGGACCGGGGGTCATGGCTACACCTTC

D gene: -
V gene: TRBV18
clone size: many
J gene: TRBJ1-2
CDR3 protein: CASSLDLGGNGYTF
CDR3 DNA: TGTGCCAGCTCCCTGGACCTCGGGGGCAATGGCTACACCTTC

D gene: TRBD1
V gene: TRBV27
clone size: -
J gene: TRBJ2-7
CDR3 protein: CASSLGGQGRIYEQYF
CDR3 DNA: TGTGCCAGCAGTCTAGGGGGACAGGGACGCATCTACGAGCAGTACTTC

D gene: TRBD2
V gene: TRBV10-3
clone size: -
J gene: TRBJ2-5
CDR3 protein: CAISEQGLGETQYF
CDR3 DNA: TGTGCCATCAGTGAACAAGGACTAGGAGAGACCCAGTACTTC

D gene: -
V gene: TRBV24-1
clone size: once
J gene: TRBJ2-1
CDR3 protein: CATSDPLAGQYNEQFF
CDR3 DNA: TGTGCCACCAGTGATCCTCTAGCAGGACAGTACAATGAGCAGTTCTTC

D gene: -
V gene: TRBV20-1
clone size: -
J gene: TRBJ2-3
CDR3 protein: CSATGTINEQYF
CDR3 DNA: TGCAGTGCTACCGGGACCATCAATGAGCAGTATTTT

D gene: -
V gene: TRBV5-1
clone size: -
J gene: TRBJ2-2
CDR3 protein: CASSPLGDSGELFF
CDR3 DNA: TGCGCCAGCAGCCCCCTGGGGGACTCCGGGGAGCTGTTTTTT

D gene: TRBD1
V gene: TRBV7-9
clone size: -
J gene: TRBJ2-7
CDR3 protein: CASRDGTGGYEQYF
CDR3 DNA: TGTGCCAGCAGGGACGGGACAGGGGGCTACGAGCAGTACTTC

D gene: -
V gene: TRBV5-5
clone size: few
J gene: TRBJ1-1
CDR3 protein: CASSFSTGYTEAFF
CDR3 DNA: TGTGCCAGCAGCTTTTCCACAGGGTACACTGAAGCTTTCTTT

D gene: TRBD2
V gene: TRBV6-1
clone size: many
J gene: TRBJ2-1
CDR3 protein: CASSLRHRTSGGGNEQFF
CDR3 DNA: TGTGCCAGCAGTCTTAGGCACCGGACTAGCGGGGGGGGGAATGAGCAGTTCTTC

D gene: TRBD1
V gene: TRBV28
clone size: many
J gene: TRBJ1-4
CDR3 protein: CASSFGGQTNEKLFF
CDR3 DNA: TGTGCCAGCAGTTTCGGGGGACAGACTAATGAAAAACTGTTTTTT

D gene: -
V gene: TRBV29-1
clone size: -
J gene: TRBJ2-7
CDR3 protein: CSVEDDRAYEQYF
CDR3 DNA: TGCAGCGTTGAAGATGACCGAGCCTACGAGCAGTACTTC

D gene: TRBD2
V gene: TRBV4-1
clone size: -
J gene: TRBJ2-2
CDR3 protein: CASSQGLAGYTGELFF
CDR3 DNA: TGCGCCAGCAGCCAAGGGCTAGCGGGTTACACCGGGGAGCTGTTTTTT

D gene: TRBD2
V gene: TRBV20-1
clone size: few
J gene: TRBJ2-3
CDR3 protein: CSAPGLAGVDPTDTQYF
CDR3 DNA: TGCAGTGCCCCGGGACTAGCGGGAGTGGACCCCACAGATACGCAGTATTTT

D gene: TRBD1
V gene: TRBV7-2
clone size: -
J gene: TRBJ1-2
CDR3 protein: CASSFLQGWDANYGYTF
CDR3 DNA: TGTGCCAGCAGCTTCCTACAGGGGTGGGACGCTAACTATGGCTACACCTTC

D gene: -
V gene: TRBV5-1
clone size: few
J gene: TRBJ2-5
CDR3 protein: CASSAGGRGDTQYF
CDR3 DNA: TGCGCCAGCAGCGCTGGTGGCCGAGGAGACACCCAGTACTTC

D gene: -
V gene: TRBV6-2/TRBV6-3
clone size: many
J gene: TRBJ2-3
CDR3 protein: CASSFRTRPDTQYF
CDR3 DNA: TGTGCCAGCAGTTTCAGGACCAGACCAGATACGCAGTATTTT

D gene: -
V gene: TRBV2
clone size: -
J gene: TRBJ1-2
CDR3 protein: CASSDRYGQTYGYTF
CDR3 DNA: TGTGCCAGCAGTGATCGCTACGGACAGACCTATGGCTACACCTTC

D gene: TRBD1
V gene: TRBV3-1
clone size: -
J gene: TRBJ1-5
CDR3 protein: CASSRRDRVNNEHF
CDR3 DNA: TGCGCCAGCAGCCGCCGGGACAGAGTCAACAATGAGCATTTT

D gene: TRBD1
V gene: TRBV12-3/TRBV12-4
clone size: many
J gene: TRBJ2-3
CDR3 protein: CASSPRQGRTDTQYF
CDR3 DNA: TGTGCCAGCAGTCCCCGACAGGGAAGGACAGATACGCAGTATTTT

D gene: TRBD1
V gene: TRBV10-3
clone size: -
J gene: TRBJ1-2
CDR3 protein: CAISGTGEYGYTF
CDR3 DNA: TGTGCCATCAGTGGGACAGGGGAGTATGGCTACACCTTC

D gene: -
V gene: TRBV5-1
clone size: -
J gene: TRBJ2-7
CDR3 protein: CARPVGLDEQYF
CDR3 DNA: TGCGCCAGACCGGTGGGCTTAGACGAGCAGTACTTC

D gene: TRBD1
V gene: TRBV24-1
clone size: -
J gene: TRBJ2-5
CDR3 protein: CATSAPDRGTVKTQYF
CDR3 DNA: TGTGCCACCAGCGCCCCGGACAGGGGTACAGTAAAGACCCAGTACTTC

D gene: -
V gene: TRBV29-1
clone size: -
J gene: TRBJ2-3
CDR3 protein: CSVQGGGRGTDTQYF
CDR3 DNA: TGCAGCGTCCAAGGGGGGGGTCGTGGTACAGATACGCAGTATTTT

D gene: -
V gene: TRBV3-1
clone size: many
J gene: TRBJ1-6
CDR3 protein: CASSQAGTNSPLHF
CDR3 DNA: TGTGCCAGCAGCCAAGCAGGCACAAACTCTCCCCTCCACTTT

D gene: -
V gene: TRBV7-2
clone size: -
J gene: TRBJ2-7
CDR3 protein: CASSPGTRPYEQYF
CDR3 DNA: TGTGCCAGCAGCCCGGGGACGCGACCTTACGAGCAGTACTTC

D gene: -
V gene: TRBV2
clone size: -
J gene: TRBJ1-4
CDR3 protein: CASHRAGEKLFF
CDR3 DNA: TGTGCCAGCCACAGGGCAGGAGAAAAACTGTTTTTT

D gene: -
V gene: TRBV7-2
clone size: -
J gene: TRBJ1-4
CDR3 protein: CASSLVGRGDEKLFF
CDR3 DNA: TGTGCCAGCAGCTTAGTCGGGCGGGGGGACGAAAAACTGTTTTTT